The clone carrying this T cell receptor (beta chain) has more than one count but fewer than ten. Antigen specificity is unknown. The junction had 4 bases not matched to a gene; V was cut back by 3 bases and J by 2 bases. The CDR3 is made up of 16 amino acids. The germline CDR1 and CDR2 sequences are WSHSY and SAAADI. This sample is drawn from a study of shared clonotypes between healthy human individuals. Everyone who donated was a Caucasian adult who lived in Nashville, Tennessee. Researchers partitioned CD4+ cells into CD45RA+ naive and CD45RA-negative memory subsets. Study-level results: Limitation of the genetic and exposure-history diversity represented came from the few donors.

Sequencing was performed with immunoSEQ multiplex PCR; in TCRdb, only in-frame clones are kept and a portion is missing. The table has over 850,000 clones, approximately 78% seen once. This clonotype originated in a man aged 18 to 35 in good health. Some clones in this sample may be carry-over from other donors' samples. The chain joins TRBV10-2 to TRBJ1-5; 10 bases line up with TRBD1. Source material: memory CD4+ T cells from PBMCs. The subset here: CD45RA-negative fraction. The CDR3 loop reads CASSDQGTGGNQPQHF. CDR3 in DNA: TGCGCCAGCAGTGACCAAGGGACAGGGGGCAATCAGCCCCAGCATTTT.